What follows are 9 T cell receptor beta chains derived from one specimen sequenced in a study of T-cell memory formation after mild COVID-19. TCRdb itself ran the 5' RACE reads through MiXCR, one entry per CDR3 protein. This table holds 58,000 or so distinct CDR3 sequences, 25% to 30% found once. Sample: PBMCs or a T cell subset sorted from them (not recorded which). These receptors all come from a man aged 18 to 35 who had mild COVID-19 (a few samples of this study predate the infection). Cell type and time point are not known.

The gene calls are TRBV7-2 and TRBJ2-1, with a tentative D call TRBD2 (5 bases). Deletions cut 3 bases from V and 0 bases from J, with 9 bases between. This CDR3 comprises 15 residues. Germline CDR1 SGHTA, CDR2 FQGNSA. The CDR3 reads CASSFPGSSYNEQFF. CDR3 bases: TGTGCCAGCAGCTTTCCGGGGAGCTCCTACAATGAGCAGTTCTTC.

This clonotype showed up just a few times. The genes are TRBV13 and TRBJ2-4; D not certain. The CDR3 length is 12 residues. V gave up 8 bases and J gave up 4 bases, with 9 bases separating them. Germline CDR1 PRHDT, CDR2 FYEKMQ (reference sequence). For the CDR3, the DNA is TGTGCCAGCTCCGGGCGGAAAAACATTCAGTACTTC. It is translated as CASSGRKNIQYF.

The gene calls are TRBV5-1 and TRBJ2-3, with D maybe TRBD2 (6 bases). This CDR3 is 15 amino acids long. Germline V lookup: CDR1 SGHRS, CDR2 YFSETQ. V shed 1 base and J shed 2 bases, with 11 bases lying between them. This CDR3 is CASSLISGYTDTQYF. As DNA, the CDR3 is TGCGCCAGCAGCTTGATTAGCGGATACACAGATACGCAGTATTTT.

The chain is built from TRBV6-2 or TRBV6-3 and TRBJ2-7; D may be TRBD2 (5 bases). V was pared by 2 bases and J by 7 bases, with 21 bases between. Germline V gives CDR1 MNHEY, CDR2 SVGEGT. The CDR3 is made up of 16 amino acids. The CDR3 region has the DNA TGTGCCAGCAGTTACGGAGGAACCCTTATTTGGGATGAGCAGTACGTC. The encoded protein is CASSYGGTLIWDEQYV.

CDR3 sequence reads: CASSLGGTYTEAFF. The DNA of the CDR3 is TGTGCCAGCAGTTTGGGGGGCACGTACACTGAAGCTTTCTTT. This chain links TRBV27 with TRBJ1-1, with D maybe TRBD1 (6 bases). The V end was cut by 3 bases, the J end by 3 bases, with 11 bases between. The CDR3 covers 14 residues. CDR1 is MNHEY, CDR2 SMNVEV, per germline (reference sequence).

This chain links TRBV19 with TRBJ1-5; D gene ambiguous. Per the germline V gene, CDR1 is LNHDA and CDR2 is SQIVND (reference sequence). The germline V and J ends were trimmed by 3 bases and 0 bases, with 6 bases remaining between them. The CDR3 loop spans 14 amino acids. The CDR3 DNA sequence: TGTGCCAGTAGTATTTCCTATAGCAATCAGCCCCAGCATTTT. Translation: CASSISYSNQPQHF.

This clonotype appeared a few times. This sequence joins TRBV7-9 and TRBJ2-3, with TRBD2 as a possible D gene (7 bases). Trimming left V 3 bases short and J 1 base short, with 8 bases between. CDR3 length: 14 amino acids. Germline CDR1 is SEHNR and CDR2 is FQNEAQ (reference sequence). CDR3 DNA: TGTGCCAGCAGCTTCGGGGGGCGCACAGATACGCAGTATTTT. Its protein product is CASSFGGRTDTQYF.

There are many counts of this clonotype. The DNA of the CDR3 is TGTGCCAGCAGTGAAGGACTAGCGACAGATACGCAGTATTTT. It is translated as CASSEGLATDTQYF. This sequence joins TRBV6-1 and TRBJ2-3, with TRBD2 matching over 8 bases. Germline CDR1 reads MNHNS; CDR2 reads SASEGT. J gave up 3 bases and V 1 base, and 0 bases lay outside the gene matches. The CDR3 runs 14 residues.

This chain connects TRBV6-5 to TRBJ2-3; D possibly corresponds to TRBD2 (6 bases). There are 13 residues in the CDR3. The V gene lost 8 bases and the J gene lost 3 bases, with 12 bases spanning the gap. The germline V gene has CDR1 MNHEY and CDR2 SVGAGI. CDR3 DNA sequence: TGTGCCAGCGGCTTCCGGGGGACAGATACGCAGTATTTT. This gives the protein CASGFRGTDTQYF.